This TCR beta chain was captured in a study of T cells in localized non-small cell lung cancer. The study, taken as a whole, reports: Uninvolved nearby lung showed the greatest T cell clonality, exceeding that found in tumor. One tumor region alone was sequenced, and heterogeneity therefore remains possible. Within adjacent lung there appeared a median approximately 60 of the top 100 tumor clones. Longer overall survival was linked to higher blood T cell density.

The CDR3 is 14 amino acids. V lost 0 bases and J lost 5, with 11 bases in between. The germline V gene encodes CDR1 SGHDN and CDR2 FVKESK. As for this clone: Antigen specificity is unknown.

Clones were sequenced by immunoSEQ multiplex PCR, and TCRdb holds only the in-frame ones, with some missing. The repertoire holds 20,000 to 30,000 clones, with roughly 84% as singletons. The TCR was taken from a male donor at least 60 years old with stage I squamous cell lung carcinoma. The material was peripheral blood, obtained before any cancer treatment. This rearrangement joins TRBV14 to TRBJ2-7, with D tentatively TRBD2 (6 bases). CDR3 region: CASSQERGFHEQYF. The CDR3, as DNA: TGTGCCAGCAGCCAAGAGCGGGGTTTCCACGAGCAGTACTTC.